This T cell receptor (beta chain) was captured by sequencing in a study of blood T cell repertoires in COVID-19. Overall study context: Some COVID-19 samples were acute and others convalescent; all came from the United States, Italy and Spain. Sample material is recorded as cDNA or gDNA derived from T cells, B-cell-depleted T cells, or PBMCs.

The CDR3 is 15 residues long. Per the germline V gene, CDR1 is MNHEY and CDR2 is SVGAGI. V dropped 5 bases and J dropped 1; count of bases not matched to a gene: 7. Per the authors' pipeline: Nucleated cell number was recorded as an estimate derived from reference gene primer amplification. Some clones are missing from TCRdb's copy, which holds only in-frame ones; the method was immunoSEQ multiplex PCR. Clonal size and the V and J genes are those of that table, whereas D and trimming came from the DNA. The table shows about 88,000 clones, with about 85% occurring only once. J is TRBJ1-1 and V is TRBV6-5, with 7 bases that match TRBD1. The receptor comes from a male donor with acute or convalescent COVID-19. The sample was peripheral blood. CDR3 coding DNA: TGTGCCAGCAGTCGACAGGGCCAGGGGAACACTGAAGCTTTCTTT. Residues: CASSRQGQGNTEAFF.